The present T cell receptor beta chain was sequenced within a study of shared clonotypes between healthy human individuals. Whole-study context: Per donor, three plates held CD4 naive cells, three held CD4 memory, two held CD8 naive and one held CD8 memory. Study conclusions and caveats: Clonotypes which were not shared had lower generation probabilities than clonotypes that all four donors shared.

Concerning this clone itself: Its antigen is not known.

The DNA input per sorted-subset replicate PCR was 150 to 200 ng, corresponding to some 33,000 T cell genomes. TCRdb's copy holds only in-frame clones and misses some; the assay was immunoSEQ multiplex PCR. This sample has 2 million or so clones, with over 85% found just once. The CDR3 length is 15 residues. In germline, CDR1 is MGHRA, CDR2 YSYEKL. Trimming shortened V by 3 bases and J by 0 bases, and 12 bases separated the two germline ends. CD8 cells classed as naive were CD45RO-negative and positively selected for CCR7, excluding terminally differentiated effector memory CD45RA+ cells. Sequencing was performed on naive CD8+ T cells sorted from blood. This TCR derives from a young man in good health. This chain joins TRBV4-1 and TRBJ2-7; a weak D match, TRBD1 (6 bases). CDR3 sequence (DNA): TGCGCCAGCAGCCACATGGACAGCAGCTCCTACGAGCAGTACTTC. Translating gives CASSHMDSSSYEQYF.